This TCR beta chain was captured by sequencing in a study of T cell responses to AZD1222 COVID-19 vaccine. Study findings and constraints: Donors in the cohort were predominantly white British and more often female, and clonal diversity was possibly underestimated.

As for this clone: Its specificity is unknown.

The CDR3 is 13 amino acids. Germline CDR1 reads SGDLS; CDR2 reads YYNGEE. Trimming left V 4 bases short and J 0 bases short, with 6 bases between. Pooled together were second doses at about 4 or about 12 weeks. The method was immunoSEQ multiplex PCR; TCRdb's version includes in-frame clones alone and lacks a portion of them. The sample consists of approximately 110,000 clones, around 88% of them appearing once. The genes are TRBV9 and TRBJ2-3; the D is unclear. The receptor was isolated from an adult who received the AZD1222 COVID-19 vaccine. The sample was peripheral blood, taken 28 days after the second AZD1222 dose. CDR3 loop: CASSQDSTDTQYF. The DNA for the CDR3 is TGTGCCAGCAGCCAGGACAGCACAGATACGCAGTATTTT.